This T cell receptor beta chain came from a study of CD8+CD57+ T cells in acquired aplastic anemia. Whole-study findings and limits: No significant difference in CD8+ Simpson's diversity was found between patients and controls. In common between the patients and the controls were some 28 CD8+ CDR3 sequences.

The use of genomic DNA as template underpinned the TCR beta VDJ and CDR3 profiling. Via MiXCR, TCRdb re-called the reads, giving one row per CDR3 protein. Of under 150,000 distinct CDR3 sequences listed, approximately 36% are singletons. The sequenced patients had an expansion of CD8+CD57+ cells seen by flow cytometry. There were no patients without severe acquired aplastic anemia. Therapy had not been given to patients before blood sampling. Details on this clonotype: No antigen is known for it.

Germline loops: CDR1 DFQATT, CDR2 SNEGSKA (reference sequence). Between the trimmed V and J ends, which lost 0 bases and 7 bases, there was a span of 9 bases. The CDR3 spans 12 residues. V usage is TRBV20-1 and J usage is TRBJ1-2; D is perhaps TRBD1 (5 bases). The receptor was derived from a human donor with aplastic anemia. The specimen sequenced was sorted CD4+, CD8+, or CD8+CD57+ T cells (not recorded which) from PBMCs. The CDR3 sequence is CSARDRAGGYTF. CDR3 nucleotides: TGCAGTGCTAGAGACAGGGCGGGTGGCTACACCTTC.